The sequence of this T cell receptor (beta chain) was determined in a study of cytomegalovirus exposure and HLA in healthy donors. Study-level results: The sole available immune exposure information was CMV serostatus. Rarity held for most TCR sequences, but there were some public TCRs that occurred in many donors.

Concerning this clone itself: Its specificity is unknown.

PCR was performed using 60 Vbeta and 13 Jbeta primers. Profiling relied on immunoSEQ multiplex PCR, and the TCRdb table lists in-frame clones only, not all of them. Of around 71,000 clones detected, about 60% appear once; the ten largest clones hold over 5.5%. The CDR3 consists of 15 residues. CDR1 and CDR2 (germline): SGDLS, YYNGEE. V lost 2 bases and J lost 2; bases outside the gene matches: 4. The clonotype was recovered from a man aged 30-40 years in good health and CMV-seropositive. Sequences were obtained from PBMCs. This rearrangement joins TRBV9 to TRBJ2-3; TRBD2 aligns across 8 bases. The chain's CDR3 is CASSVQAGATDTQYF. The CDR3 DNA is TGTGCCAGCAGCGTGCAAGCGGGGGCCACAGATACGCAGTATTTT.